The T cell receptor (beta chain) described here comes from a study of blood T cells in healthy people across ages. General study findings and limits: Strong correlation linked observed beta diversity and percent naive T cells. Older age coincided with a roughly linear decline in TCR beta diversity per million T cells.

A note on this clonotype: The antigen remains unidentified.

This CDR3 spans 16 amino acids. Losses at the gene ends were 3 bases for V and 1 base for J; bases not matched to a gene: 8. The germline gives CDR1 WNHNN, CDR2 SYGVQD (reference sequence). Using a J-beta primer mix together with a sample-barcoded 5' primer, a second PCR was run for about 6 to 11 cycles. From the 5' RACE reads, TCRdb called clonotypes with MiXCR, one entry per CDR3 protein. Found here are roughly 1,500,000 distinct CDR3 sequences, around 36% of them singletons; the top ten hold roughly 12%. Sequencing input: blood. J is TRBJ2-5 and V is TRBV10-1, with TRBD2 matching over 7 bases. The sequence was collected from a woman in her thirties in good health. CDR3 nucleotide sequence: TGCGCCAGCAGTGAAGAGGTAGCGGGCCCCCAAGAGACCCAGTACTTC. The encoded protein is CASSEEVAGPQETQYF.